The clone carrying this TCR beta chain was counted between two and nine times. Its target is not known. The sample originates from a study of beta chain features in type 1 diabetes. Isolated RNA was reverse transcribed in full, so expressed TCRB transcripts were sequenced. TCRdb keeps only in-frame clones here, not all; method: immunoSEQ multiplex PCR. The sample has under 300,000 clones, approximately 25% seen once. Study results and caveats: Type 1 diabetes patients had moderately but significantly shorter TCRB CDR3s in all four CD4+ subsets. Naive, central memory and regulatory TCRB repertoires appeared more similar among patients than healthy donors.

With 5 bases clipped from V and 4 bases from J, the junction kept 0 bases outside the gene matches. This CDR3 region has 13 residues. The V gene's germline CDR1 is LNHNV and CDR2 YYDKDF (reference sequence). V usage is TRBV15 and J usage is TRBJ2-4; TRBD1 matches at 9 bases. The material sequenced was naive CD4+ T cells from blood. This clonotype originated in a woman aged 25 to 39 with type 1 diabetes. The CDR3 is CATSGTGKNIQYF. The CDR3 DNA sequence: TGTGCCACCAGCGGGACAGGGAAAAACATTCAGTACTTC. Drawing the rest from reference TRBV15 and TRBJ2-4, the complete variable domain is DAMVIQNPRYQVTQFGKPVTLSCSQTLNHNVMYWYQQKSSQAPKLLFHYYDKDFNNEADTPDNFQSRRPNTSFCFLDIRSPGLGDTAMYLCATSGTGKNIQYFGAGTRLSVL.